One sample yielded the 9 T cell receptor beta chains listed below, sequenced in a study of blood T cell repertoires in COVID-19 (dated by TCRdb to about 2020). The method behind the library was the immunoSEQ multiplex PCR assay. As stored in TCRdb, this immuneACCESS dataset retains in-frame rearrangements with V and J assigned. A fraction of the clones does not appear; measured against another copy, unresolved V genes explain less than half of the discrepancy, and the remainder lacks a known reason. The sample table records about 120,000 clones; roughly 79% of these occur just once. The ten largest clonotypes hold roughly 2.1% of the sample. Sequencing was done on a sample of peripheral blood. These receptors were obtained from a man in his 70s with acute or convalescent COVID-19.

The chain couples TRBV9 to TRBJ2-5; D possibly corresponds to TRBD1 (6 bases). This CDR3 has 16 amino acids. Germline V gene sequence: CDR1 SGDLS, CDR2 YYNGEE. V lost 3 bases and J lost 5, with 20 bases in between. DNA for the CDR3: TGTGCCAGCAGCGCGGGTCCACAGGGTCGAGAGGAGACCCAGTACTTC. The encoded protein is CASSAGPQGREETQYF.

The CDR3 loop is CASSLPSSGYEQYF. The CDR3 coding sequence is TGCGCCAGCAGCTTGCCTTCTAGCGGGTACGAGCAGTACTTC. The rearrangement uses TRBV5-1 and TRBJ2-7, with 8 positions matching TRBD2. Germline V gives CDR1 SGHRS, CDR2 YFSETQ. V was pared by 1 base and J by 4 bases, with 4 bases of the junction left unmatched. The CDR3 has 14 amino acids. Combining the CDR3 with reference TRBV5-1 and TRBJ2-7 gives the whole variable domain KAGVTQTPRYLIKTRGQQVTLSCSPISGHRSVSWYQQTPGQGLQFLFEYFSETQRNKGNFPGRFSGRQFSNSRSEMNVSTLELGDSALYLCASSLPSSGYEQYFGPGTRLTVT.

This clone came up once. The chain recombines TRBV30 with TRBJ1-1; D possibly corresponds to TRBD1 (5 bases). V dropped 0 bases and J dropped 5 bases, with 16 bases sitting between them. The CDR3 covers 15 residues. Germline CDR1 is GTSNPN and CDR2 is SVGIG (reference sequence). The CDR3 spells CAWSVPPGHETEAFF. DNA of the CDR3: TGTGCCTGGAGTGTGCCCCCAGGGCACGAAACTGAAGCTTTCTTT. The whole variable domain, filled in from reference TRBV30 and TRBJ1-1, reads SQTIHQWPATLVQPVGSPLSLECTVEGTSNPNLYWYRQAAGRGLQLLFYSVGIGQISSEVPQNLSASRPQDRQFILSSKKLLLSDSGFYLCAWSVPPGHETEAFFGQGTRLTVV.

The chain couples TRBV27 to TRBJ1-5, with unresolved D. This CDR3 contains 16 residues. Looked up from germline, CDR1 is MNHEY and CDR2 is SMNVEV (reference sequence). V was clipped by 2 bases and J by 0 bases, with 11 bases between them. CDR3 nucleotide sequence: TGTGCCAGCAGTTTAAATTGGGCATATAGCAATCAGCCCCAGCATTTT. Its translation is CASSLNWAYSNQPQHF.

The V call is TRBV19, the J call TRBJ1-2; D gene uncertain. Trimming cost V 6 bases and J 8 bases, with 13 bases left between them. This CDR3 contains 12 residues. From germline, CDR1 is LNHDA and CDR2 SQIVND (reference sequence). The CDR3 nucleotides are TGTGCCAGTAGACGCCTGGCAGAAGGCTACACCTTC. Translation: CASRRLAEGYTF.

This clone was observed a single time. The chain links TRBV24-1 to TRBJ1-5; TRBD1 agrees at 8 bases. This CDR3 has 16 amino acids. Germline V gene lookup returns CDR1 KGHDR and CDR2 SFDVKD. The V and J ends lost 10 bases and 1 base, in that order; junction bases with no gene match: 11. The CDR3, as DNA: TGTGCCACACCGGACAGGGCGTATGTGAGCAATCAGCCCCAGCATTTT. It yields the protein CATPDRAYVSNQPQHF.

This chain uses TRBV12-2 with TRBJ1-5. TRBV12-2 is a pseudogene segment. CDR3 length: 17 residues. This chain's CDR3 is CASRLARGRYSNQPQHF. In DNA form, the CDR3 reads TGTGCAAGTCGCTTAGCGCGGGGGAGATATAGCAATCAGCCCCAGCATTTT.

The chain employs TRBV5-5 and TRBJ1-3; a possible D gene is TRBD1 (6 bases). This CDR3 contains 15 residues. CDR1 and CDR2 (germline): SGHKS, YYEKEE (reference sequence). V lost 3 bases, J lost 4 bases, and 14 bases lay in between. CDR3 in amino acids: CASSSDTGSGNTIYF. The CDR3 nucleotides are TGTGCCAGCAGCTCGGATACAGGGTCCGGAAACACCATATATTTT. The complete variable domain, with remaining parts taken from reference TRBV5-5 and TRBJ1-3, reads DAGVTQSPTHLIKTRGQQVTLRCSPISGHKSVSWYQQVLGQGPQFIFQYYEKEERGRGNFPDRFSARQFPNYSSELNVNALLLGDSALYLCASSSDTGSGNTIYFGEGSWLTVV.

The chain links TRBV11-2 to TRBJ2-5, with 8 bases aligning to TRBD1. The CDR3 has 15 residues. With V trimmed by 1 base and J by 5 bases, 6 bases remained unmatched. Germline V lookup: CDR1 SGHAT, CDR2 FQNNGV. CDR3 residues: CASSLGTRGQETQYF. The CDR3 DNA follows: TGTGCCAGCAGCTTAGGAACCAGGGGGCAGGAGACCCAGTACTTC.